The entry below gives a single TCR beta chain sequence along with its context. Its antigen remains unknown. Per the germline V gene, CDR1 is SGHTA and CDR2 is FQGTGA. The CDR3 totals 14 residues. V trimming: 6 bases; J trimming: 3 bases; junction bases outside the gene matches: 5. Via MiXCR, TCRdb re-called the reads, giving one row per CDR3 protein. The sample consists of around 740,000 distinct CDR3 sequences, approximately 34% of them appearing once. This sample was included in a study of T cell repertoires in cytomegalovirus infection. The wider study: TCR beta signatures that were public indicated CMV infection and matching HLA type.

Whole-study results and caveats: In two of eight donors, the top clonotype was HLA-C-restricted CMV-specific. Adding up the frequency of public TCR beta families identified people who carried CMV plus the relevant HLA.

The sequence came from a human donor in good health (CMV status not recorded). Some clones in this sample may be carry-over from other donors' samples. The J gene is TRBJ2-1, the V gene TRBV7-3, with TRBD2 identical over 7 bases. The source material was PBMCs. The CDR3 DNA reads as TGTGCCAGCAGGAGCGGGGCTCTCTACAATGAGCAGTTCTTC. Translating gives CASRSGALYNEQFF. The variable domain in full, completed from reference TRBV7-3 and TRBJ2-1, reads GAGVSQTPSNKVTEKGKYVELRCDPISGHTALYWYRQSLGQGPEFLIYFQGTGAADDSGLPNDRFFAVRPEGSVSTLKIQRTERGDSAVYLCASRSGALYNEQFFGPGTRLTVL.